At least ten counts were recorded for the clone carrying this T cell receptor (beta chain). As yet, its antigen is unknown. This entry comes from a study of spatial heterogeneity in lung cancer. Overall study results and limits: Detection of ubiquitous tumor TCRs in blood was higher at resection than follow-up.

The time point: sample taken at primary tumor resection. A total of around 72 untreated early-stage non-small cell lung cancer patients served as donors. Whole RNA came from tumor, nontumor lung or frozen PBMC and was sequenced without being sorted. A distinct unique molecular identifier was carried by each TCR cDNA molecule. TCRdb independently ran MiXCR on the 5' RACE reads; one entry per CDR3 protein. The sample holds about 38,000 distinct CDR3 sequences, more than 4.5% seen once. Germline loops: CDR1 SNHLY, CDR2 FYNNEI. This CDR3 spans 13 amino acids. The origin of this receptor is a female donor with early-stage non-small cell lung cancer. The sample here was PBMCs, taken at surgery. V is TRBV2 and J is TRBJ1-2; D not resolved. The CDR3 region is CAAEDVVSYGYTF. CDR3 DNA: TGTGCTGCGGAGGATGTTGTTAGCTATGGCTACACCTTC.